This entry lists 21 T cell receptor beta chains sequenced from one sample in a study of blood T cell repertoires in COVID-19 (dated by TCRdb to between 2020 and 2021). The library was generated by the immunoSEQ multiplex PCR assay. What TCRdb holds here is the immuneACCESS table cut down to in-frame rearrangements. Part of the clones is not present; checked against another copy, under half of the missing clones reflect an unresolved V gene, and the others are unexplained. The sample table holds 35,000 to 45,000 clones, of which roughly 80% were seen once. The ten biggest clones cover around 17% of the sample. Sequencing input: peripheral blood. Every receptor here comes from a man between 70 and 80 years old with acute or convalescent COVID-19.

The chain employs TRBV7-2 and TRBJ2-5, with 9 bases aligning to TRBD2. The CDR3 extends over 17 amino acids. CDR1 SGHTA and CDR2 FQGNSA come from the germline V gene. V lost 5 bases and J lost 5; bases outside the gene matches: 15. In DNA form, the CDR3 reads TGTGCCAGCAGCCCCGGGGGAAGCGGGAGGTCAGGGGAGACCCAGTACTTC. It encodes CASSPGGSGRSGETQYF. Looking up the rest from reference TRBV7-2 and TRBJ2-5 gives the full variable domain: GAGVSQSPSNKVTEKGKDVELRCDPISGHTALYWYRQSLGQGLEFLIYFQGNSAPDKSGLPSDRFSAERTGGSVSTLTIQRTQQEDSAVYLCASSPGGSGRSGETQYFGPGTRLLVL.

The chain links TRBV7-2 to TRBJ1-4, with TRBD1 as a possible D gene (5 bases). The CDR3 runs 15 residues. In germline, CDR1 is SGHTA, CDR2 FQGNSA. V lost 5 bases and J lost 7, with 17 bases in between. CDR3 protein: CASSPRVGRIEKLFF. The CDR3 nucleotides are TGTGCCAGCAGCCCCCGCGTGGGGCGCATTGAAAAACTGTTTTTT.

CDR3 loop: CASSKEGTVRRNTEAFF. The CDR3 DNA is TGTGCCAGCAGCAAAGAAGGGACAGTTCGGCGGAACACTGAAGCTTTCTTT. The V and J genes are TRBV21-1 and TRBJ1-1; the table's D call, TRBD1, has no DNA check behind it. TRBV21-1 is reported as a pseudogene. The CDR3 has 17 residues.

The J gene is TRBJ2-1, the V gene TRBV6-5; 9 bases agree with TRBD2. CDR3 length: 14 amino acids. V was pared by 2 bases and J by 9 bases, with 5 bases of the junction left unmatched. Germline CDR1 reads MNHEY; CDR2 reads SVGAGI. CDR3 DNA: TGTGCCAGCAGTTACCCGGAGCGGGAGGTTGAGCAGTTCTTC. Translating it yields CASSYPEREVEQFF.

The chain employs TRBV19 and TRBJ1-2; D is uncertain. Deletions cut 7 bases from V and 0 bases from J, with 15 bases between. Per the germline V gene, CDR1 is LNHDA and CDR2 is SQIVND (reference sequence). The CDR3 has 15 amino acids. The chain's CDR3 is CASTSKRGANYGYTF. The CDR3 DNA is TGTGCCAGTACCTCGAAGCGGGGAGCTAACTATGGCTACACCTTC.

This clone has more than one count but fewer than ten. The chain links TRBV25-1 to TRBJ1-4, with D unclear. CDR1 is MGHDK and CDR2 is SYGVNS in the germline V gene. This CDR3 region has 16 residues. Trimming removed 5 bases at V and 3 bases at J, with 16 bases between. The CDR3: CASSSFLGSPNEKLFF. In DNA, the CDR3 is TGTGCCAGCAGTTCGTTCCTCGGGAGTCCTAATGAAAAACTGTTTTTT.

The rearrangement joins TRBV29-1 to TRBJ2-4; TRBD2 might be the D (5 bases). Germline V gives CDR1 SQVTM, CDR2 ANQGSEA. The CDR3 runs 10 residues. Between the trimmed V and J ends, which lost 2 bases and 13 bases, there was a span of 9 bases. Here the CDR3 reads CSVESGTQYF. The CDR3 region has the DNA TGCAGCGTTGAATCGGGAACACAGTACTTC.

The chain has TRBV7-2 and TRBJ1-2; 11 bases match TRBD1. After removal of 4 bases from V and 6 bases from J, the junction contained 1 base not matched to a gene. This CDR3 is built from 13 residues. Germline V lookup: CDR1 SGHTA, CDR2 FQGNSA. The CDR3 DNA follows: TGTGCCAGCAGCTGGGACAGGGGGAATGGCTACACCTTC. Protein product: CASSWDRGNGYTF.

The chain couples TRBV28 to TRBJ2-1, with D possibly being TRBD2 (5 bases). Germline CDR1 and CDR2: MDHEN and SYDVKM. The germline V and J ends were trimmed by 10 bases and 9 bases, with 22 bases remaining between them. CDR3 length: 14 residues. The CDR3 here is CATTPPNRLTEQFF. The CDR3 DNA reads as TGTGCCACCACCCCGCCCAACAGACTAACTGAGCAGTTCTTC.

The chain employs TRBV7-8 and TRBJ1-5, with D tentatively TRBD1 (5 bases). This CDR3 spans 15 amino acids. Trimming cost V 3 bases and J 6 bases, with 15 bases left between them. Germline CDR1 reads SGHVS; CDR2 reads FQNEAQ. CDR3 in amino acids: CASSLGGSDRQPQHF. The CDR3 DNA reads TGTGCCAGCAGCTTGGGGGGGTCCGATCGTCAGCCCCAGCATTTT.

The V and J genes are TRBV2 and TRBJ2-5; 7 positions agree with TRBD2. Germline loops: CDR1 SNHLY, CDR2 FYNNEI. Unmatched junction bases numbered 8, after V lost 8 bases and J lost 2 bases. The length of the CDR3 is 14 residues. The CDR3 spells CASLSGTTQETQYF. The CDR3 bases are TGTGCCAGCCTCTCCGGGACTACACAAGAGACCCAGTACTTC.

The J gene is TRBJ2-7, the V gene TRBV11-2; a possible D gene is TRBD2 (6 bases). The CDR3 has 14 residues. Germline CDR1 is SGHAT and CDR2 is FQNNGV. V lost 5 bases, J lost 7 bases, and 18 bases lay in between. DNA of the CDR3: TGTGCCAGCAGCGGGATGGGCGGGGCGGCGGAGCAGTACTTC. Translated: CASSGMGGAAEQYF.

The table lists this clone with a few counts. CDR3 residues: CASSTTGVTEAFF. The DNA of the CDR3 is TGTGCCAGTAGTACCACAGGGGTCACTGAAGCTTTCTTT. This chain uses TRBV19 with TRBJ1-1; TRBD1 matches 7 bases. In germline, CDR1 is LNHDA, CDR2 SQIVND (reference sequence). This CDR3 comprises 13 residues. V shed 4 bases, J shed 4 bases, and the junction held 3 bases outside the gene matches.

V gene TRBV7-9 combines with J gene TRBJ1-3; 7 positions match TRBD1. This CDR3 contains 15 residues. V lost 5 bases and J lost 8; bases outside the gene matches: 12. In germline, CDR1 is SEHNR, CDR2 FQNEAQ (reference sequence). This CDR3 reads CASSRPGDRVYTIYF. The CDR3 DNA reads as TGTGCCAGCAGCCGCCCCGGTGACAGGGTATACACCATATATTTT. The full variable domain, with the rest looked up from reference TRBV7-9 and TRBJ1-3, is DTGVSQNPRHKITKRGQNVTFRCDPISEHNRLYWYRQTLGQGPEFLTYFQNEAQLEKSRLLSDRFSAERPKGSFSTLEIQRTEQGDSAMYLCASSRPGDRVYTIYFGEGSWLTVV.

The chain joins TRBV2 to TRBJ1-1; D is ambiguous. Germline CDR1 reads SNHLY; CDR2 reads FYNNEI. This CDR3 has 13 residues. Trimming took off 4 bases at V and 0 bases at J, with 6 bases between the two ends. CDR3 residues: CASSGGVNTEAFF. Written as DNA, the CDR3 is TGTGCCAGCAGTGGTGGAGTGAACACTGAAGCTTTCTTT.

This chain joins TRBV6-5 and TRBJ2-1; D is perhaps TRBD2 (5 bases). The CDR3 runs 14 residues. V was cut by 0 bases and J by 10 bases, with 13 bases left in between. In germline, CDR1 is MNHEY, CDR2 SVGAGI. The CDR3: CASSYSALEGEQFF. CDR3 nucleotide sequence: TGTGCCAGCAGTTACTCGGCGTTAGAGGGAGAGCAGTTCTTC.

The rearrangement joins TRBV28 to TRBJ1-2; D remains ambiguous. The CDR3 is made up of 13 amino acids. CDR1 and CDR2 (germline): MDHEN, SYDVKM. The germline V and J ends were trimmed by 3 bases and 8 bases, with 13 bases remaining between them. The CDR3 DNA reads TGTGCCAGCAGTTTCGGCGTAACGGAGGGCTACACCTTC. Protein: CASSFGVTEGYTF.

Written as DNA, the CDR3 is TGTGCCAGCAGTCCGGGACAGTATCCGGGTAATGAAAAACTGTTTTTT. The encoded protein is CASSPGQYPGNEKLFF. The chain is built from TRBV28 and TRBJ1-4; TRBD1 matches at 7 bases. V lost 5 bases to trimming and J lost 4 bases; unmatched junction nucleotides: 10. The germline V gene has CDR1 MDHEN and CDR2 SYDVKM. The CDR3 sequence is 16 residues long.

The chain recombines TRBV29-1 with TRBJ2-3, with 10 bases identical to TRBD2. Trimming took 4 bases from V and 2 from J; bases not matched to a gene: 6. The germline V gene has CDR1 SQVTM and CDR2 ANQGSEA. The CDR3 covers 15 residues. The CDR3 bases are TGCAGCGTTGCCCCTACTAGCGGGATCACAGATACGCAGTATTTT. This translates into CSVAPTSGITDTQYF.

The chain carries TRBV10-3 and TRBJ1-2, with a possible D match to TRBD1 (5 bases). The length of the CDR3 is 11 residues. The ends were cut back, 8 bases at V and 4 bases at J, with 8 bases in the middle. The germline V gene has CDR1 ENHRY and CDR2 SYGVKD. The CDR3 DNA sequence: TGTGCCATCGGCGACAGCTATGGCTACACCTTC. Protein product: CAIGDSYGYTF.

The CDR3 sequence is CASSDRGGRETQYF. CDR3 bases: TGCGCCAGCAGTGACAGGGGTGGAAGGGAGACCCAGTACTTC. The chain links TRBV10-2 to TRBJ2-5; tentatively, D is TRBD1 (6 bases). The CDR3 length is 14 residues. V was shortened by 3 bases and J by 5 bases, with 13 bases between the two germline ends. Germline assignment: CDR1 WSHSY and CDR2 SAAADI.